The text below deals with one T cell receptor (beta chain). Its target is unknown. Genomic DNA was employed as the template in profiling TCR beta VDJ and CDR3. TCRdb processed the reads anew with MiXCR; each CDR3 protein has one entry. This table holds 250,000 to 300,000 distinct CDR3 sequences, around 60% found once. The sample is drawn from a study of CD8+CD57+ T cells in acquired aplastic anemia. Overall study: CD4+ and CD8+ cells, once sorted, gave DNA averaging about 3 ug. Study-wide findings and caveats: Patients and healthy controls showed no significant CD8+ Simpson's diversity difference. Twenty-nine CD8+ CDR3 sequences were shared between patients and controls.

Trimming cost V 6 bases and J 0 bases, with 8 bases left between them. The CDR3 has 13 amino acids. Germline assignment: CDR1 SGHAT and CDR2 FQNNGV. The clonotype was recovered from a human donor with severe aplastic anemia or a healthy control (not recorded which). The chain couples TRBV11-2 to TRBJ1-1; D unclear. Sequenced input: sorted CD4+, CD8+, or CD8+CD57+ T cells (not recorded which) from PBMCs. CDR3 bases: TGTGCCAGCAGTGGCAGTCTGAACACTGAAGCTTTCTTT. Translation gives CASSGSLNTEAFF.